The TCR beta chain described here comes from a study of shared clonotypes between healthy human individuals. Looking at the study overall: With ages of 18 to 49, the donors were a couple of women and a few men. General study points: It was the non-shared clonotypes that had lower generation probabilities than clonotypes shared by all four donors. Clonotype sharing levels among donors were expected to vary with sequencing depth. The sharing of roughly 5% of naive CD4 clonotypes was seen across a handful of donors.

This CDR3 contains 15 residues. The V gene lost 0 bases and the J gene lost 4 bases, with 8 bases spanning the gap. Germline CDR1 reads SGDLS; CDR2 reads YYNGEE. Repertoires were generated with immunoSEQ multiplex PCR, while TCRdb's copy carries only in-frame clones and drops some. The sample yields about 700,000 clones, roughly 70% seen once. Concerning this clone itself: Its specificity is not known.

Sequenced: memory CD4+ T cells sorted from blood. The subset here: CD45RA-negative fraction. The source is a woman in her 30s in good health. The chain is built from TRBV9 and TRBJ2-6; tentative D call: TRBD1 (6 bases). The CDR3 DNA is TGTGCCAGCAGCGTAGCAGGGGAAGGGGCCAACGTCCTGACTTTC. This translates into CASSVAGEGANVLTF.